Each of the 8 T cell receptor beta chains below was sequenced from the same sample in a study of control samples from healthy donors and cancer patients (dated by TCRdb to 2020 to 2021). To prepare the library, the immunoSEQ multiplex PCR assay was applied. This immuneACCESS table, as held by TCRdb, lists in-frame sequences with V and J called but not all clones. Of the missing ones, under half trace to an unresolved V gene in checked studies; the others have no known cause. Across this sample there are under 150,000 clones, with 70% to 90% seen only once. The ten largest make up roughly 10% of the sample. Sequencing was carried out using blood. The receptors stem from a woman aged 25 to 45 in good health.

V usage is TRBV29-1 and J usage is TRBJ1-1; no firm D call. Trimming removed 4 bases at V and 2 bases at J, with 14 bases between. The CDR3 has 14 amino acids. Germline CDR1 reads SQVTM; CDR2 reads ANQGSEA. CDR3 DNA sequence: TGCAGCGTTGCGGAGGGCACGGGCAACACTGAAGCTTTCTTT. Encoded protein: CSVAEGTGNTEAFF.

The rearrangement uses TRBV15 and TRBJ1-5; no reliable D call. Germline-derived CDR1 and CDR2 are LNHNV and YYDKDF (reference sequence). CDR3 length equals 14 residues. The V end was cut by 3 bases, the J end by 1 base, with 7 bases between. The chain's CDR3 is CATSREISNQPQHF. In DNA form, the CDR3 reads TGTGCCACCAGCAGGGAGATAAGCAATCAGCCCCAGCATTTT.

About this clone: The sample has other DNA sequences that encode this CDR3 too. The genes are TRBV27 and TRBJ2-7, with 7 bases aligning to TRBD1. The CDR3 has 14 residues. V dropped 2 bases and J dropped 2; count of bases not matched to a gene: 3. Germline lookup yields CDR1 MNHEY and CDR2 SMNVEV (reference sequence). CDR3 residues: CASSLRGTAYEQYF. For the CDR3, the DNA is TGTGCCAGCAGTTTAAGGGGGACAGCCTACGAGCAGTACTTC.

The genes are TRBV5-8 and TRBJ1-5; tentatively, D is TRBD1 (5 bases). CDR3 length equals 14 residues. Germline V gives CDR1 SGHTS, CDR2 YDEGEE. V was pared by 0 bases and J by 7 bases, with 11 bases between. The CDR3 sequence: CASSLAGGIQPQHF. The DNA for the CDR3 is TGTGCCAGCAGCTTGGCTGGGGGAATCCAGCCCCAGCATTTT.

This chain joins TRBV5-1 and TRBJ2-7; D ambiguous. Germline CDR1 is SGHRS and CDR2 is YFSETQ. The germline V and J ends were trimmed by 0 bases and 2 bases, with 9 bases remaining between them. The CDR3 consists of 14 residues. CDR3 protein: CASSLAGFPYEQYF. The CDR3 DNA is TGCGCCAGCAGCTTGGCCGGGTTTCCCTACGAGCAGTACTTC.

CDR3 residues: CASSQEGLTISTDTQYF. DNA for the CDR3: TGCGCCAGCAGCCAGGAGGGACTCACTATTAGCACAGATACGCAGTATTTT. The V and J genes are TRBV4-1 and TRBJ2-3, with a tentative D call TRBD2 (6 bases). The germline V gene has CDR1 MGHRA and CDR2 YSYEKL. The V and J ends lost 3 bases and 0 bases respectively, with 16 bases between them. This CDR3 has 17 amino acids.

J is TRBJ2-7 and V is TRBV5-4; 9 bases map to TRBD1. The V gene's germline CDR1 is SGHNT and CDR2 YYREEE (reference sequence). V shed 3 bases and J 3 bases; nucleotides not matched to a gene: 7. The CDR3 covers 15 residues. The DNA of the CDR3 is TGTGCCAGCAGCTCCCCGGACAGGGGTGACTACGAGCAGTACTTC. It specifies CASSSPDRGDYEQYF.

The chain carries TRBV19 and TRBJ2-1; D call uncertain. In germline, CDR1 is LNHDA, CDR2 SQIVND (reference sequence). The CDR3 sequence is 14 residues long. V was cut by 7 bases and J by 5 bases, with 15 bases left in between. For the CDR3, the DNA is TGTGCCAGTACTGATAGGCAGCCCCACAATGAGCAGTTCTTC. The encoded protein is CASTDRQPHNEQFF.